This T cell receptor beta chain was retrieved from a study of cytomegalovirus exposure and HLA in healthy donors. Overall study context: A preliminary data release comprised tens of millions of unique TCRs obtained from HLA-typed donors.

Germline V gene lookup returns CDR1 MGHRA and CDR2 YSYEKL. V was clipped by 1 base and J by 3 bases, with 10 bases between them. The CDR3 contains 14 residues. Overall study results and limits: Accurate prediction of HLA-A and HLA-B alleles (for most subjects) was reportedly achieved from TCR beta sequences. A previous analysis found most TCR beta V segments productive roughly 90% or roughly 30% of the time. Indistinguishability led to the exclusion of some V segments, TRBV6-2 and TRBV6-3 included.

As concerns this clone: Its antigen is unidentified.

The study ran its PCR with 60 Vbeta and 13 Jbeta primers. Using immunoSEQ multiplex PCR, the repertoire was profiled, and TCRdb retains in-frame clones only, with some absent. The table lists some 220,000 clones, roughly 91% of them singletons. The sequence was collected from a woman between 18 and 30 years old in good health and CMV-seronegative. Sequencing was performed on PBMCs. The rearrangement links TRBV4-1 to TRBJ2-7, with D tentatively TRBD1 (6 bases). The CDR3 region is CASSQAQQGYEQYF. The CDR3 DNA sequence: TGCGCCAGCAGCCAAGCCCAACAGGGCTACGAGCAGTACTTC.